This entry describes one TCR beta chain. Its cognate antigen is unknown. Profiling relied on immunoSEQ multiplex PCR, and the TCRdb table lists in-frame clones only, not all of them. The sample has 65,000 to 100,000 clones, 92% seen once. This sample stems from a study of graft-versus-host responses after intestinal transplantation. Study information: Tacrolimus plus steroids were given to all recipients for about three years, preceded by anti-thymocyte globulin induction. Study observations and caveats: Recipient marrow harbored GvH clones, some of which surfaced first in ileum or blood.

The CDR3 loop spans 16 amino acids. The V and J ends lost 5 bases and 7 bases, in that order; junction bases with no gene match: 6. Germline V gene sequence: CDR1 SGHVS, CDR2 FQNEAQ. This sample comprised unstimulated CD8+ T cells sorted from spleen or lymph node cells, obtained before transplant. The chain recombines TRBV7-8 with TRBJ2-1; TRBD2 aligns across 15 bases. The sequence was obtained from a human donor who was the organ donor for an intestinal transplant. The DNA of the CDR3 is TGTGCCAGCAGCCTGGGACTAGCGGGGGGTCCTAATGAGCAGTTCTTC. This translates into CASSLGLAGGPNEQFF.